This TCR beta chain is drawn from a study of blood T cell repertoires in COVID-19. As for the study in general: Material from acute and convalescent COVID-19 was sourced from the United States, Italy and Spain.

Germline V gives CDR1 SGHTA, CDR2 FQGNSA. V was clipped by 2 bases and J by 5 bases; unmatched bases: 7. The CDR3 has 15 residues. Original processing methods: Estimated nucleated cell counts came from reference gene primer amplification. Repertoires were generated with immunoSEQ multiplex PCR, while TCRdb's copy carries only in-frame clones and drops some. V and J calls and clone size follow that table, whereas D and trimming were derived from the DNA. This table has approximately 130,000 clones, more than 75% appearing once. The sequenced sample consisted of peripheral blood. This sequence was found in a man aged 45-65 years with acute or convalescent COVID-19. The chain recombines TRBV7-2 with TRBJ2-5; 8 bases are a match to TRBD2. CDR3 sequence: CASSLLLPGGETQYF. CDR3 sequence (DNA): TGTGCCAGCAGCTTACTTCTTCCGGGAGGGGAGACCCAGTACTTC.